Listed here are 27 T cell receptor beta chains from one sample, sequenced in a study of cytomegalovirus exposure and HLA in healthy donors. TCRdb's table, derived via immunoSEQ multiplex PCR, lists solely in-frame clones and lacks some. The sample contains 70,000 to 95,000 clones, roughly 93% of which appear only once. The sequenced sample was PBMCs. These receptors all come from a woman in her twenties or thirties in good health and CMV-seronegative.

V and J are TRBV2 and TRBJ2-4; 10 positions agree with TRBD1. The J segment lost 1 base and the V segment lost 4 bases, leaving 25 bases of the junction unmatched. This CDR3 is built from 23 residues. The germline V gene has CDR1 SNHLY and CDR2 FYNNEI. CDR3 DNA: TGTGCCAGCAGTGTCGATTCACTGGGTAGGGGACAGGGGTCCTCCTACGCCAAAAACATTCAGTACTTC. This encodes CASSVDSLGRGQGSSYAKNIQYF.

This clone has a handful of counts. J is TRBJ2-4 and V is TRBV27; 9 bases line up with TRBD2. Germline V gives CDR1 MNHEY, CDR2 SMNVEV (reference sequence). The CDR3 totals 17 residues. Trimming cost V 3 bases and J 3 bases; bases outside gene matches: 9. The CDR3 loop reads CASSFRGLALDKNIQYF. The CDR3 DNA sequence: TGTGCCAGCAGTTTTCGGGGACTAGCTCTCGACAAAAACATTCAGTACTTC.

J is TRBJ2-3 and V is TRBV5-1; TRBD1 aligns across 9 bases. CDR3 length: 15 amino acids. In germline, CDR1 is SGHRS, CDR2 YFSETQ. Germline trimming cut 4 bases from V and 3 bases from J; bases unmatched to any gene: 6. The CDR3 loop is CASSRDRARTDTQYF. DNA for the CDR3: TGCGCCAGCAGCCGGGACAGGGCGAGGACAGATACGCAGTATTTT.

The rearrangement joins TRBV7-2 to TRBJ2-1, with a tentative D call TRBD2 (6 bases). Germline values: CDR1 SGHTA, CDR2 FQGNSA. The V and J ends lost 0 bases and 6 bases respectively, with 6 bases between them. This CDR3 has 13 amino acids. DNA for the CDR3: TGTGCCAGCAGCTTAGCGCGGGGCAATGAGCAGTTCTTC. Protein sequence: CASSLARGNEQFF.

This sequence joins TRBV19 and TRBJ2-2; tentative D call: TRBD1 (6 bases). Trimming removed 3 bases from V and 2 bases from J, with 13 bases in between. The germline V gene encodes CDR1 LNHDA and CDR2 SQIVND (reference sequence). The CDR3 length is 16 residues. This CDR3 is CASSMARGFNTGELFF. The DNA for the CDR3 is TGTGCCAGTAGTATGGCTAGGGGGTTCAACACCGGGGAGCTGTTTTTT.

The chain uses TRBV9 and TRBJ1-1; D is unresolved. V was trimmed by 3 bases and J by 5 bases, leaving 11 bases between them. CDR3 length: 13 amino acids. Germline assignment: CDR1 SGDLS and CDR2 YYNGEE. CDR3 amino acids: CASSGDPGTEAFF. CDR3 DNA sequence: TGTGCCAGCAGCGGGGATCCGGGGACTGAAGCTTTCTTT.

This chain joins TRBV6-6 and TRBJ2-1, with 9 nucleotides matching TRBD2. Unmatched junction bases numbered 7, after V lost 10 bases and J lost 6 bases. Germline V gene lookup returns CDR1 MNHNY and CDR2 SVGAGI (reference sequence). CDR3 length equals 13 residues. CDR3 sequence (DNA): TGTGCCACCGGGCTAGCGGGATTCAATGAGCAGTTCTTC. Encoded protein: CATGLAGFNEQFF.

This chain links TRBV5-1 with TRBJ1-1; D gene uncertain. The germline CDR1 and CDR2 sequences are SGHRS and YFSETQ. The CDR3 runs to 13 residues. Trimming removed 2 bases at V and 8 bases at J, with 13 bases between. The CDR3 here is CASSFASGEEAFF. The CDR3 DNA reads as TGCGCCAGCAGCTTTGCGAGCGGAGAGGAAGCTTTCTTT.

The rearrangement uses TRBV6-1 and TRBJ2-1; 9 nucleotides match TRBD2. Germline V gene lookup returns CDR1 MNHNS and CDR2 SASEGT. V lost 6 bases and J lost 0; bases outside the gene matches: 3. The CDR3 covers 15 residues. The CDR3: CASSLGLASYNEQFF. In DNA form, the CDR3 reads TGTGCCAGCAGCCTGGGACTAGCCTCCTACAATGAGCAGTTCTTC.

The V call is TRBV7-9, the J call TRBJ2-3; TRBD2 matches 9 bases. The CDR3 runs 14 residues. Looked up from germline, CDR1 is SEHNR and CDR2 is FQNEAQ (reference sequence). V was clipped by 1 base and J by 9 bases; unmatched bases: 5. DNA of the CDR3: TGTGCCAGCAGCTTAGAAGCGACTAGCGGAACGCAGTATTTT. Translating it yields CASSLEATSGTQYF.

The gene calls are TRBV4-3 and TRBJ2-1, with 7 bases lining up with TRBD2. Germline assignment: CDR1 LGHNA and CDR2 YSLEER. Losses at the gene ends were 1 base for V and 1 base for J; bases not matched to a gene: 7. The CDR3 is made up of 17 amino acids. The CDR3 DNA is TGCGCCAGCAGCCAAGGTACAGGACTAGATTCCTACAATGAGCAGTTCTTC. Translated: CASSQGTGLDSYNEQFF.

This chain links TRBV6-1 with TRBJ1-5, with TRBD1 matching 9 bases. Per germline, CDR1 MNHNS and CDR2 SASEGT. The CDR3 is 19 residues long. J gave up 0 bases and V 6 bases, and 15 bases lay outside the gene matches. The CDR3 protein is CASRENPGQGFYSNQPQHF. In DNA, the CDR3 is TGTGCCAGCAGGGAAAACCCGGGACAGGGATTCTATAGCAATCAGCCCCAGCATTTT.

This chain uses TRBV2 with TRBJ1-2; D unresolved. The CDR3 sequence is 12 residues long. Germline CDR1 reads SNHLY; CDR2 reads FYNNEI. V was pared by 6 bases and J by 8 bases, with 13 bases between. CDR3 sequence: CASSLDPGGYTF. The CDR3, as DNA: TGTGCCAGCAGCCTGGATCCGGGAGGCTACACCTTC.

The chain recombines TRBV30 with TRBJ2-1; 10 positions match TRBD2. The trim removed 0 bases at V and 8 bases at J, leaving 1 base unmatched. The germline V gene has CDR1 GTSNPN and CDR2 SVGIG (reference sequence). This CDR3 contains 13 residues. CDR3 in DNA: TGTGCCTGGAGTGTACTAGCGGGGTATGAGCAGTTCTTC. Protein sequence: CAWSVLAGYEQFF.

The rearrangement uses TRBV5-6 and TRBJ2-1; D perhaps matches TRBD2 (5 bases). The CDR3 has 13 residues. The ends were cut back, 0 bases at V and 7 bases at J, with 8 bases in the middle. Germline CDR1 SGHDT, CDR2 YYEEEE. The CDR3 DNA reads TGTGCCAGCAGCTTGGCAGGAGGTAATGAGCAGTTCTTC. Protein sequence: CASSLAGGNEQFF.

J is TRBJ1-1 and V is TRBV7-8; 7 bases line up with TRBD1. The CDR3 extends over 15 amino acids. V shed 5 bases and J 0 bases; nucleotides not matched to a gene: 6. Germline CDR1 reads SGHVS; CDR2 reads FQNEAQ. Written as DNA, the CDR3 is TGTGCCAGCAGCGTAAGGGACAGCATGAACACTGAAGCTTTCTTT. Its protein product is CASSVRDSMNTEAFF.

The CDR3 loop is CASSLTSGQETQYF. The CDR3 nucleotides read TGTGCCAGCAGTTTAACCAGCGGGCAAGAGACCCAGTACTTC. V and J are TRBV28 and TRBJ2-5, with D perhaps matching TRBD2 (6 bases). This CDR3 has 14 residues. Between the trimmed V and J ends, which lost 2 bases and 2 bases, there was a span of 9 bases. CDR1 is MDHEN and CDR2 is SYDVKM in the germline V gene.

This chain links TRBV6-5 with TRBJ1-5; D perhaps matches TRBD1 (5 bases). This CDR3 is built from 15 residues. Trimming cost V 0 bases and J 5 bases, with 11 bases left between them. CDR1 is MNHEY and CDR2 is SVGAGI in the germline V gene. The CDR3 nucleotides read TGTGCCAGCAGTTACTCTGGGTTCAGGGATCAGCCCCAGCATTTT. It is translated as CASSYSGFRDQPQHF.

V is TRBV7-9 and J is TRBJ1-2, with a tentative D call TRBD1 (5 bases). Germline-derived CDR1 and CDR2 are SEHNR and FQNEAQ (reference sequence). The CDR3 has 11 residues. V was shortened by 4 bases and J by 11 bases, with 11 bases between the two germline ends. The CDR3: CASSSTESYTF. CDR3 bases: TGTGCCAGCAGCTCGACAGAATCTTACACCTTC.

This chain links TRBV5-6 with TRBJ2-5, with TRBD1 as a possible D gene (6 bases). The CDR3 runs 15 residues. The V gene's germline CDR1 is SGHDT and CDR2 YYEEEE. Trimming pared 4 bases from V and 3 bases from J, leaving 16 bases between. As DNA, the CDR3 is TGTGCCAGCAGCGTCCGGCGGGCAGGGGAAGAGACCCAGTACTTC. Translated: CASSVRRAGEETQYF.

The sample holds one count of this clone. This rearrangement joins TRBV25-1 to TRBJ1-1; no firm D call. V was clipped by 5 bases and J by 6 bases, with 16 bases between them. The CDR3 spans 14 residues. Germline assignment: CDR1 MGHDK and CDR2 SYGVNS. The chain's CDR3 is CASSQGRMFPEAFF. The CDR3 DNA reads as TGTGCCAGCAGTCAAGGGAGGATGTTCCCTGAAGCTTTCTTT.

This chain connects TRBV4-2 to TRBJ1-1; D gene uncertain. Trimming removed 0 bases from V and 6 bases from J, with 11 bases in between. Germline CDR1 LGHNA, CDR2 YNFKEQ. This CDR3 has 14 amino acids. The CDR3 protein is CASSQEVTAPEAFF. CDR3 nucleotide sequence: TGTGCCAGCAGCCAAGAGGTCACAGCACCTGAAGCTTTCTTT.

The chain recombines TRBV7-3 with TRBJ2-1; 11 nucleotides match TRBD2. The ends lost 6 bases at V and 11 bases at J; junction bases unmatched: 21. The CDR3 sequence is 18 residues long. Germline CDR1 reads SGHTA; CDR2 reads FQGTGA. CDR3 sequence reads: CASSISGRAGLVTSKQFF. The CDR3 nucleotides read TGTGCCAGCAGTATTAGCGGGAGGGCGGGTTTGGTTACTTCCAAGCAGTTCTTC.

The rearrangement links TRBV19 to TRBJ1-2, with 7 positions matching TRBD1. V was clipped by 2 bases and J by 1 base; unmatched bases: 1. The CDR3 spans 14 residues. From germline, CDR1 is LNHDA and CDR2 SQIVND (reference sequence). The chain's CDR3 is CASSIPGGNYGYTF. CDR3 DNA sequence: TGTGCCAGTAGTATACCAGGGGGTAACTATGGCTACACCTTC.

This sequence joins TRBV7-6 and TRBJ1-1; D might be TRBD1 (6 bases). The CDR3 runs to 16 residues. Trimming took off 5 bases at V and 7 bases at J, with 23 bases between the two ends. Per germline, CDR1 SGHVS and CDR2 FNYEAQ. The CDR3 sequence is CASSPLPPTGTIEAFF. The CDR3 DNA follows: TGTGCCAGCAGCCCCCTTCCCCCGACAGGTACTATTGAAGCTTTCTTT.

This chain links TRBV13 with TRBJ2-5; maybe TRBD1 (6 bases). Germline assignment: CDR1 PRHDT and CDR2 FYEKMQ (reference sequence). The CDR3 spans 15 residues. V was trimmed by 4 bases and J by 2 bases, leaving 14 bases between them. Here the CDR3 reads CASSSSADRQETQYF. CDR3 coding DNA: TGTGCCAGCAGCTCCTCCGCGGACAGACAAGAGACCCAGTACTTC.

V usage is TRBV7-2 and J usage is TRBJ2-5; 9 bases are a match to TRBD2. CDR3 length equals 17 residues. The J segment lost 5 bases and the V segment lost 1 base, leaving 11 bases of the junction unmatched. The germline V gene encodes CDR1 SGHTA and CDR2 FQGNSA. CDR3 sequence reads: CASSLVRSRGGRETQYF. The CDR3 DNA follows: TGTGCCAGCAGCTTAGTACGCTCGCGGGGGGGCCGTGAGACCCAGTACTTC.